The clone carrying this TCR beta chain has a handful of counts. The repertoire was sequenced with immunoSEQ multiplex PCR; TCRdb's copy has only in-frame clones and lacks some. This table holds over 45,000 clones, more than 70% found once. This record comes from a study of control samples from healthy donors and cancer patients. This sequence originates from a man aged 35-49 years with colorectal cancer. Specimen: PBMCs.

CDR3 bases: TGTGCCAGCCTTCAACGGTCGCGCAATCAGCCCCAGCATTTT. Protein product: CASLQRSRNQPQHF. The chain links TRBV28 to TRBJ1-5; D unresolved. The CDR3 loop spans 14 amino acids. CDR1 MDHEN and CDR2 SYDVKM come from the germline V gene. Deletions cut 8 bases from V and 2 bases from J, with 13 bases between.